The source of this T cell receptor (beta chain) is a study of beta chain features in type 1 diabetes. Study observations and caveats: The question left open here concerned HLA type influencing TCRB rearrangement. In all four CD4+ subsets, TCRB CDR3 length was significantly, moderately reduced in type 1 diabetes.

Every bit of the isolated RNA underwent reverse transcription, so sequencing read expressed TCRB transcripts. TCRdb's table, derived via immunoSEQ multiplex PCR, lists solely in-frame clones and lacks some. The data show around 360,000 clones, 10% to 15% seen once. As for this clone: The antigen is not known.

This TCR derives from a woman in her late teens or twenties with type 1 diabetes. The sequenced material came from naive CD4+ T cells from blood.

The CDR3 DNA follows: TGCAGCGCCGTTAGGCAGGAGAACACTGAAGCTTTCTTT. Translation gives CSAVRQENTEAFF. V usage is TRBV29-1 and J usage is TRBJ1-1; D not resolved. V dropped 7 bases and J dropped 1 base, with 13 bases sitting between them. The CDR3 totals 13 residues. The V gene's germline CDR1 is SQVTM and CDR2 ANQGSEA.